This T cell receptor (beta chain) comes out of a study of naive and memory T cell subsets. The CDR3 is 13 amino acids. CDR1 is SEHNR and CDR2 is FQNEAQ in the germline V gene (reference sequence). V gave up 4 bases and J gave up 9 bases, with 10 bases separating them. CD4+ T cell IFNgamma after overnight CMV lysate exposure gave donor CMV status. After CD4 positive bead selection, the CD4-negative fraction gave CD8 T cells. Whole-study findings and limits: Possibly reflecting memory cells re-expressing CD45RA, a few larger clonotypes occurred in naive repertoires, especially CD8. TCR counts from RNA may reflect activation-linked expression changes. Diversity fell and Gini index rose from naive through CM, EM, EMRA.

This clonotype was detected many times. Antigen: not known. The beta constant-region primer was an equimolar mix of two oligonucleotides covering TRBC1 and TRBC2. Nested alpha and beta constant-region primers with the SP2 primer drove four PCR rounds on ligated cDNA. One entry per CDR3 protein results from TCRdb running MiXCR on the UMI-ligation and nested PCR reads. The sample has fewer than 150,000 distinct CDR3 sequences, about 20% seen once. The sequence was collected from a human donor in good health. The chain has TRBV7-9 and TRBJ1-6; D not resolved. The sequenced material came from naive CD8+ T cells from blood. DNA of the CDR3: TGTGCCAGCAGCTCCCGTTTCGGTTCACCCCTCCACTTT. This translates into CASSSRFGSPLHF.